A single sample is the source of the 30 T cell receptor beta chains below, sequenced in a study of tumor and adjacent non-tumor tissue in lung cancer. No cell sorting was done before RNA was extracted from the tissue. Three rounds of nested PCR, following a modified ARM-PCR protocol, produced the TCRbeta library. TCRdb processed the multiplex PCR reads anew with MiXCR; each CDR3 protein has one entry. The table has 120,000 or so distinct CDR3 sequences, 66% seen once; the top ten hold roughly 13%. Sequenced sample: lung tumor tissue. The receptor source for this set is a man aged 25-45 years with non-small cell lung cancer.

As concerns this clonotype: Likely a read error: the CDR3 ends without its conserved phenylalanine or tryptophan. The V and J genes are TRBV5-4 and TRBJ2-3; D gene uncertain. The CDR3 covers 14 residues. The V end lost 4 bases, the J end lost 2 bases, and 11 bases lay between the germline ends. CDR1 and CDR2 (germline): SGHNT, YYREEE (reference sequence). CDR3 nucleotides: TGTGCCAGCAGCCGAGCGTGGCCCACAGATACGCAGTATTAT. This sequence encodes CASSRAWPTDTQYY.

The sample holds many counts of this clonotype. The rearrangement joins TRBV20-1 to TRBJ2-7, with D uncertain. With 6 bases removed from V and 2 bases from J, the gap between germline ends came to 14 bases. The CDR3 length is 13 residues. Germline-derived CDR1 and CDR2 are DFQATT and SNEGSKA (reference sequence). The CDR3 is CSASRPGTYEQYF. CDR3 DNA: TGCAGTGCGAGCAGGCCGGGCACCTACGAGCAGTACTTC.

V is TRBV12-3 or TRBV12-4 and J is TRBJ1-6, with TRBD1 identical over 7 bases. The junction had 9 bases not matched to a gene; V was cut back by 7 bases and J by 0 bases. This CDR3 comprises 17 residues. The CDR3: CASTGTDLDSYNSPLHF. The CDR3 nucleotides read TGTGCCAGCACTGGGACAGACCTAGACTCCTATAATTCACCCCTCCACTTT.

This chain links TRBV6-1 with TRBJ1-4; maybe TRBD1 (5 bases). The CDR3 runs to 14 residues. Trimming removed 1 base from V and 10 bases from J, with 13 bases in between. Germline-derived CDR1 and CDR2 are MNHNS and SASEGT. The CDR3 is CASSEGPGYGKLFF. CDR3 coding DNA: TGTGCCAGCAGTGAAGGGCCAGGGTATGGAAAACTGTTTTTT.

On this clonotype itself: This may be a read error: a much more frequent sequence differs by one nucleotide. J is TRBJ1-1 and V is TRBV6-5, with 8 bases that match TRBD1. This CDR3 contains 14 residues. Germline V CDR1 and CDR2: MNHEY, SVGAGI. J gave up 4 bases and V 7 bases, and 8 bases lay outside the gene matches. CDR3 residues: CASIARTGITEAFF. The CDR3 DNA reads TGTGCCAGCATCGCCCGGACAGGGATCACTGAAGCTTTCTTT.

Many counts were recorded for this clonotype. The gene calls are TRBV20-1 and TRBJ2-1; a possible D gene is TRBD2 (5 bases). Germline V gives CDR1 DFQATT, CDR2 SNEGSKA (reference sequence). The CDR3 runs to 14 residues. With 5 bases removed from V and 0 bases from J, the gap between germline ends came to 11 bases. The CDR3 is CSARTVSSYNEQFF. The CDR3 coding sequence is TGCAGTGCTCGGACTGTGAGCTCCTACAATGAGCAGTTCTTC.

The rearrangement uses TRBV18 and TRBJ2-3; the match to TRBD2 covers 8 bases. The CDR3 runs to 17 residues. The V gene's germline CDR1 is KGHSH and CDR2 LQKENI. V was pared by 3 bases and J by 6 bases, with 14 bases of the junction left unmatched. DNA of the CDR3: TGTGCCAGCTCACCGTACCAGCGGGGGCCAAAGGGGGATACGCAGTATTTT. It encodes CASSPYQRGPKGDTQYF.

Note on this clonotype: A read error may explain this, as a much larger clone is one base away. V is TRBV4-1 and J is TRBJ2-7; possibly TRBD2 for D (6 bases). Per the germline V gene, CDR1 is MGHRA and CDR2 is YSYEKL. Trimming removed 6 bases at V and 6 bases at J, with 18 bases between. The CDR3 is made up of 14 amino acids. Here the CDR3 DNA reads TGCGCCAGCAGTGAGCGGCGGGATGGCCCCGAGCAGTACTTC. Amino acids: CASSERRDGPEQYF.

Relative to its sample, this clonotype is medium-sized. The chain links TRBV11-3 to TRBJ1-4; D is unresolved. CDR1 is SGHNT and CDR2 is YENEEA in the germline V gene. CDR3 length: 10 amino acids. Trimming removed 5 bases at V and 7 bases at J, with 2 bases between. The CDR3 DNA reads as TGTGCCAGCAGCACTGAAAAACTGTTTTTT. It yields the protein CASSTEKLFF.

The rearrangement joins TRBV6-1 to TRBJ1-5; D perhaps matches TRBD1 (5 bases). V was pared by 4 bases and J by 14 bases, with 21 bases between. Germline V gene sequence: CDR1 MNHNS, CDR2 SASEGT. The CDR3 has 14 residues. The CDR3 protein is CASSGVGAPGTEHF. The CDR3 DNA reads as TGTGCCAGCAGTGGAGTTGGGGCTCCCGGTACCGAGCATTTT.

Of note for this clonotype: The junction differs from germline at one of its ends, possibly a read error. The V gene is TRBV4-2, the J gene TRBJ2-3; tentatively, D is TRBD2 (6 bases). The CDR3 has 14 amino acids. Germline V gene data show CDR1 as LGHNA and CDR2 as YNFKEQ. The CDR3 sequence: CASREAVNRDTQYF. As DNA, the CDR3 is TGTGCTAGCAGGGAGGCGGTTAACAGAGATACGCAGTATTTT.

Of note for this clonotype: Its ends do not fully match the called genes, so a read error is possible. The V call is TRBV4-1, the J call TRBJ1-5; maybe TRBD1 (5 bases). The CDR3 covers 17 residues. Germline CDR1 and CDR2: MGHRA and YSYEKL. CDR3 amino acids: CASSQVDSPFSNRPQHF. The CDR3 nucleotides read TGCGCCAGCAGCCAAGTCGACAGCCCCTTTAGCAATCGGCCCCAGCATTTT.

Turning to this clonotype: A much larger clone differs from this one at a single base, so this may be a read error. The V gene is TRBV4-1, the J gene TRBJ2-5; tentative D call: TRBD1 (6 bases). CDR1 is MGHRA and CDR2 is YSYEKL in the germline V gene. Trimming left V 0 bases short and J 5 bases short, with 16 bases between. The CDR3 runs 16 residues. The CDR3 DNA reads TGCGCCAGCAGCCAAGATCCGACAGGTGGGTGGGAGACCCAGTACTTC. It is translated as CASSQDPTGGWETQYF.

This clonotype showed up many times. The CDR3 sequence: CASSLTGAGSYEQYF. CDR3 sequence (DNA): TGTGCCAGCAGTTTAACCGGGGCCGGTTCCTACGAGCAGTACTTC. The chain recombines TRBV12-3 or TRBV12-4 with TRBJ2-7, with D perhaps matching TRBD1 or TRBD2 (5 bases each). The germline V and J ends were trimmed by 2 bases and 1 base, with 12 bases remaining between them. This CDR3 has 15 amino acids.

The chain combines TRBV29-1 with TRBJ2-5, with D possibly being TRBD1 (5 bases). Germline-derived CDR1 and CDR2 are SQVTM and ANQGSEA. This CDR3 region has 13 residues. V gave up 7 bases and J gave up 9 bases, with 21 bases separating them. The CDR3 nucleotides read TGCAGCGCCAACAGGCCGCCCGGAAGGGCCCAGTACTTC. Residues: CSANRPPGRAQYF.

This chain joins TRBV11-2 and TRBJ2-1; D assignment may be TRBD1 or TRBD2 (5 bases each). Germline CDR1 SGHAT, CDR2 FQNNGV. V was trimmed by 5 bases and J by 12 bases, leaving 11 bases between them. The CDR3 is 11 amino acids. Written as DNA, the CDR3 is TGTGCCAGCAGCCTTCCCGGGGCGCAGTTCTTC. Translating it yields CASSLPGAQFF.

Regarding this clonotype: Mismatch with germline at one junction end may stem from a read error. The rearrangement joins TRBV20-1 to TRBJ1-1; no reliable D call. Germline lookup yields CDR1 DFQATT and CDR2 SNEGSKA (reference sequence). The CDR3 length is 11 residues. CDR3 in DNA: TGCAGTGCCCCGGACGAGGACGAAGTTTTCTTT. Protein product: CSAPDEDEVFF.

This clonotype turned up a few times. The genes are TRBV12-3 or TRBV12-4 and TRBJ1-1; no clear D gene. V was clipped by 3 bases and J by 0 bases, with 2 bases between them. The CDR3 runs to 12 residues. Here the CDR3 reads CASSFLNTEAFF. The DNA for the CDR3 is TGTGCCAGCAGTTTCCTGAACACTGAAGCTTTCTTT.

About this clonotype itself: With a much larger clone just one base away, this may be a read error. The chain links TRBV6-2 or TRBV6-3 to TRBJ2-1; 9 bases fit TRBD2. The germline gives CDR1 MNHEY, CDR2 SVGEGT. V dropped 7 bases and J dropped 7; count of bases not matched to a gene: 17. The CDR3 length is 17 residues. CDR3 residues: CASNPRWAGGPSNEQFF. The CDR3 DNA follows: TGTGCCAGCAACCCCCGATGGGCGGGGGGGCCCTCTAATGAGCAGTTCTTC.

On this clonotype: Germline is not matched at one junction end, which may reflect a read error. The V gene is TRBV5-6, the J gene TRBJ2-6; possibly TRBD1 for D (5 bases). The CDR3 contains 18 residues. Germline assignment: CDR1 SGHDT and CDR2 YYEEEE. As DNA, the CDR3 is TGTGCCAGCAGCCCATTGGCAGGGCAGAGCTCTAGGGCCAACCTCCTGACTTTC. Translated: CASSPLAGQSSRANLLTF. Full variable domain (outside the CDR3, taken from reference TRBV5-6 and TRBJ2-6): DAGVTQSPTHLIKTRGQQVTLRCSPKSGHDTVSWYQQALGQGPQFIFQYYEEEERQRGNFPDRFSGHQFPNYSSELNVNALLLGDSALYLCASSPLAGQSSRANLLTFGAGSRLTVL.

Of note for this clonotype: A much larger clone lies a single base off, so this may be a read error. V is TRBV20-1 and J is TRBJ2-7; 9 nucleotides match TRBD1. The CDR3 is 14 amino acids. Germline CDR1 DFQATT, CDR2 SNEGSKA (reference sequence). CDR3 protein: CTASRGTGFYEQYF. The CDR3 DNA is TGCACTGCTAGTCGCGGGACAGGGTTTTACGAGCAGTACTTC.

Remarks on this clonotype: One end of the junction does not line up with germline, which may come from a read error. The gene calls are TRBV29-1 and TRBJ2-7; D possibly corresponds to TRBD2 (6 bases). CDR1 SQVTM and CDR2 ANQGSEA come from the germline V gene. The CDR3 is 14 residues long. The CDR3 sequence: CSVTTNGSLYEQCF. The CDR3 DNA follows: TGCAGCGTCACGACTAACGGGAGCCTCTACGAGCAGTGCTTT.

CDR3 DNA sequence: TGCGCCAGCAACCACCCGGAGAGTAACACTGAAGCTTTCTTT. The encoded protein is CASNHPESNTEAFF. The chain joins TRBV4-1 to TRBJ1-1, with D unclear. Germline V gene sequence: CDR1 MGHRA, CDR2 YSYEKL. Trimming removed 7 bases from V and 2 bases from J, with 14 bases in between. This CDR3 is 14 amino acids long.

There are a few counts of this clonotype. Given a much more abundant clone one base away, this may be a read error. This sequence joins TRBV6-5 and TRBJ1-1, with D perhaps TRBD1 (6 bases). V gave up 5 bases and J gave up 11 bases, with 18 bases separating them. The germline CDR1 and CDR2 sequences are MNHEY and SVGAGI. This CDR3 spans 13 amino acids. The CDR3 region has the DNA TGTGCCAGCAGTGTCGGGGGGCAGGGGTGGGCTTTCTTT. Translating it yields CASSVGGQGWAFF.

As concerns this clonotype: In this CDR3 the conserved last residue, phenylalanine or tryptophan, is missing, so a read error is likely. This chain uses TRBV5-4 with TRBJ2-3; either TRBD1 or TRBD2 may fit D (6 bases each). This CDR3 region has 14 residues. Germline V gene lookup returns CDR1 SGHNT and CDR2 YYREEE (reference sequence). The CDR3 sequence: CASSLEGGTDTQYC. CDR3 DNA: TGTGCCAGCAGCTTGGAGGGGGGCACAGATACACAGTATTGT.

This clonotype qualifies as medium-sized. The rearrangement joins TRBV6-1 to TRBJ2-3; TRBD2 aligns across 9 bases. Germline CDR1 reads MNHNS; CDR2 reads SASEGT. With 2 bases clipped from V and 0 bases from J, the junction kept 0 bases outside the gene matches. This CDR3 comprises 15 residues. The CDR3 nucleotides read TGTGCCAGCAGTGAACTAGCGGGGAGCACAGATACGCAGTATTTT. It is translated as CASSELAGSTDTQYF.

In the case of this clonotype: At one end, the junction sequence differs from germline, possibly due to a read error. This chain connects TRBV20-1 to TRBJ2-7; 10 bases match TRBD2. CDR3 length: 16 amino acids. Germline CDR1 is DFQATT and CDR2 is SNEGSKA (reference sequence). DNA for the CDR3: TGCAGTGTTAGAGACCGGACTAGCGGTGACGCCTACGAGCAGTACTTC. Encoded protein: CSVRDRTSGDAYEQYF.

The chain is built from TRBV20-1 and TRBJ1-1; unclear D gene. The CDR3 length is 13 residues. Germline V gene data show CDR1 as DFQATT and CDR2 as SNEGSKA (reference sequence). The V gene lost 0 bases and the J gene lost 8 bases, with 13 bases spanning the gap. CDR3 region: CSARDKETIEAFF. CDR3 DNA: TGCAGTGCTAGAGATAAGGAAACCATCGAAGCTTTCTTT.

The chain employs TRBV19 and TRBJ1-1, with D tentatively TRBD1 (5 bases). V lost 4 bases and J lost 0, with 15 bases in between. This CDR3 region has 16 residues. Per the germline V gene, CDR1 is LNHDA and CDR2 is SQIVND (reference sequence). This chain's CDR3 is CASSSRQWTMNTEAFF. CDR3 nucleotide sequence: TGTGCCAGTAGTAGCCGACAGTGGACCATGAACACTGAAGCTTTCTTT. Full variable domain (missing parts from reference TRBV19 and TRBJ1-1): DGGITQSPKYLFRKEGQNVTLSCEQNLNHDAMYWYRQDPGQGLRLIYYSQIVNDFQKGDIAEGYSVSREKKESFPLTVTSAQKNPTAFYLCASSSRQWTMNTEAFFGQGTRLTVV.

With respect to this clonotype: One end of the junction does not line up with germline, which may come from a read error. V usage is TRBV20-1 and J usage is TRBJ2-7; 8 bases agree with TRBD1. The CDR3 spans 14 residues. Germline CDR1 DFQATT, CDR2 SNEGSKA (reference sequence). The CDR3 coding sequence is TGCAATGCTAGTATGTCAGGGGGCGCCTACGAGCAGTACTTC. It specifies CNASMSGGAYEQYF.